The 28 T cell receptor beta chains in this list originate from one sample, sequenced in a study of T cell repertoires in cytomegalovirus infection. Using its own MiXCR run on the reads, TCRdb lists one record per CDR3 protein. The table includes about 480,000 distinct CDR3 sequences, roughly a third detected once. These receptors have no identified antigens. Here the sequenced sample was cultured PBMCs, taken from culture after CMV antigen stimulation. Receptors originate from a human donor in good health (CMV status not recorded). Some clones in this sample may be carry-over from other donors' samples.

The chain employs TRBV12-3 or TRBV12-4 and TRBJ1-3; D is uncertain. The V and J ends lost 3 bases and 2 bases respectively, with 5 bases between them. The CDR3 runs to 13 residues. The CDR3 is CASSLNAGNTIYF. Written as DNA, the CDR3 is TGTGCCAGCAGTTTGAACGCTGGAAACACCATATATTTT.

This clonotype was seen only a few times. In DNA form, the CDR3 reads TGTGCCAGCACTCGGGGGGCTAGCGGGAGGTCCTACAATGAGCAGTTCTTC. Protein sequence: CASTRGASGRSYNEQFF. The V and J genes are TRBV7-2 and TRBJ2-1; TRBD2 aligns across 11 bases. CDR3 length equals 17 residues. With V trimmed by 7 bases and J by 1 base, 9 bases remained unmatched. Germline loops: CDR1 SGHTA, CDR2 FQGNSA. The entire variable domain, with the rest obtained from reference TRBV7-2 and TRBJ2-1, is as follows: GAGVSQSPSNKVTEKGKDVELRCDPISGHTALYWYRQSLGQGLEFLIYFQGNSAPDKSGLPSDRFSAERTGGSVSTLTIQRTQQEDSAVYLCASTRGASGRSYNEQFFGPGTRLTVL.

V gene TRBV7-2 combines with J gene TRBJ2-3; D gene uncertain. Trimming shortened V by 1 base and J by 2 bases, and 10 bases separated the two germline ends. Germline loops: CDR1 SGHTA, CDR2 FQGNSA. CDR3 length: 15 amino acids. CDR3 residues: CASSLEGRPTDTQYF. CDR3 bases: TGTGCCAGCAGCTTAGAGGGTCGCCCCACAGATACGCAGTATTTT.

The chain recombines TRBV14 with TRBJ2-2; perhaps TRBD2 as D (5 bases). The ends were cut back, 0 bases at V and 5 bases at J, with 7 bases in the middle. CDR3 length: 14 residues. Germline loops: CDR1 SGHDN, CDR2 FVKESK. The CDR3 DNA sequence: TGTGCCAGCAGCCAAGATTGGACTACCGGGGAGCTGTTTTTT. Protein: CASSQDWTTGELFF.

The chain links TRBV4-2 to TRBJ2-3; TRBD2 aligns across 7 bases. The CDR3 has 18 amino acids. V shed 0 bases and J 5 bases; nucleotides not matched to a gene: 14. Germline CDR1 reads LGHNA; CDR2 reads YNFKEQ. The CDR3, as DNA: TGTGCCAGCAGCCAAGATGCGGGTCGGGCGGGAGTTGGAGATACGCAGTATTTT. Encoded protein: CASSQDAGRAGVGDTQYF.

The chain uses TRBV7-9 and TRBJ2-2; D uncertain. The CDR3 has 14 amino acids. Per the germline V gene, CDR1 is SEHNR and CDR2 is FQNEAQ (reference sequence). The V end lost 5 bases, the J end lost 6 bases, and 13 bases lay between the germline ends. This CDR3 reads CASSQPLLAGELFF. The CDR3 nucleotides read TGTGCCAGCAGCCAACCCCTCTTGGCCGGGGAGCTGTTTTTT.

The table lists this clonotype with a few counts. DNA for the CDR3: TGCAGCGTTGAATCGGGGAAAACTAGCTCCTACGAGCAGTACTTC. This encodes CSVESGKTSSYEQYF. This chain links TRBV29-1 with TRBJ2-7; the D gene is possibly TRBD2 (5 bases). V gave up 2 bases and J gave up 0 bases, with 14 bases separating them. The germline V gene encodes CDR1 SQVTM and CDR2 ANQGSEA. The CDR3 extends over 15 amino acids.

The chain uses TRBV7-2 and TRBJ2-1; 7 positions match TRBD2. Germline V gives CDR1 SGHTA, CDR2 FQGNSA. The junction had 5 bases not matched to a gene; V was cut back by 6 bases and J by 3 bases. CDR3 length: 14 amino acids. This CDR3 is CASRDAGVYNEQFF. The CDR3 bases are TGTGCCAGCAGAGACGCGGGGGTCTACAATGAGCAGTTCTTC.

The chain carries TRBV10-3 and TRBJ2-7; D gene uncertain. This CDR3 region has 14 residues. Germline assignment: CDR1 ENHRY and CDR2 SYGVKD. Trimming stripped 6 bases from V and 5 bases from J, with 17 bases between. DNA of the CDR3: TGTGCCATCAGCGACTCTACGGTAAGAGACGAGCAGTACTTC. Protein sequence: CAISDSTVRDEQYF.

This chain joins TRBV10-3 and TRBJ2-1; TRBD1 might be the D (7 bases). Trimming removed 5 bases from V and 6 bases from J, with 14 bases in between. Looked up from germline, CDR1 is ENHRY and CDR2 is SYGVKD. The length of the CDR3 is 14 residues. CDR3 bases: TGTGCCATCAGTCGACCGCAGGGGGGCAATGAGCAGTTCTTC. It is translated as CAISRPQGGNEQFF.

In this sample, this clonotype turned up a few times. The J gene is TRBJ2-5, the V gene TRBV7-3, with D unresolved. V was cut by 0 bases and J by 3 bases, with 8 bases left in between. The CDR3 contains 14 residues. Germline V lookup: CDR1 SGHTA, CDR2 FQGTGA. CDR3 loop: CASSLTGLEETQYF. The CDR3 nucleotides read TGTGCCAGCAGCTTAACCGGGCTAGAAGAGACCCAGTACTTC. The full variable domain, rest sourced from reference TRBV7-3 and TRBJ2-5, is GAGVSQTPSNKVTEKGKYVELRCDPISGHTALYWYRQSLGQGPEFLIYFQGTGAADDSGLPNDRFFAVRPEGSVSTLKIQRTERGDSAVYLCASSLTGLEETQYFGPGTRLLVL.

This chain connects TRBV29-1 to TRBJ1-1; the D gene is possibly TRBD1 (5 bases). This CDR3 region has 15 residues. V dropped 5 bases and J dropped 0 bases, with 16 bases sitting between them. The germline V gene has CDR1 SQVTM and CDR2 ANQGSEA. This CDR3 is CSVPNRRKMNTEAFF. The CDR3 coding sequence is TGCAGCGTTCCCAACAGGCGGAAAATGAACACTGAAGCTTTCTTT.

Here the CDR3 reads CASSRADRSSYNEQFF. The CDR3 bases are TGCGCCAGCAGTCGAGCGGACAGGAGCTCCTACAATGAGCAGTTCTTC. This chain joins TRBV23-1 and TRBJ2-1; 7 positions agree with TRBD1. TRBV23-1 is classed as an ORF, of uncertain function. J lost 0 bases, V lost 4 bases, and 6 bases had no gene match. The CDR3 has 16 residues.

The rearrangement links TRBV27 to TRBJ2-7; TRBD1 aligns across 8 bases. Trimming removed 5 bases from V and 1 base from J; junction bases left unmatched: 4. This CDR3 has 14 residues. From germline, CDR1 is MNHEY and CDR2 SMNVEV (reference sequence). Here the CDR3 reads CASSQRDRSYEQYF. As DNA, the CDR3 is TGTGCCAGCAGTCAACGGGACAGGTCCTACGAGCAGTACTTC.

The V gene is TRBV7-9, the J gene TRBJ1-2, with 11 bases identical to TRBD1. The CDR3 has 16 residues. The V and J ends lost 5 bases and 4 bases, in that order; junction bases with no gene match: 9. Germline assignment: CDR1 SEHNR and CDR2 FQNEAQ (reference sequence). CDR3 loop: CASSQSGQGDSYGYTF. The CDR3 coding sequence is TGTGCCAGCAGCCAGTCGGGACAGGGGGATTCCTATGGCTACACCTTC.

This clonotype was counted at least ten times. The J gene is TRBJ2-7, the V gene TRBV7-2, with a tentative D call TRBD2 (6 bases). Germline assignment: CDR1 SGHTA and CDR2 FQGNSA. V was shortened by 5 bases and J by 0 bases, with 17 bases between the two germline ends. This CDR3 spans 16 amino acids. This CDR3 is CASSPPGSRSSYEQYF. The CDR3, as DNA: TGTGCCAGCAGCCCCCCCGGGAGCCGGAGCTCCTACGAGCAGTACTTC.

CDR3: CASSQDDSRLSANTGELFF. CDR3 sequence (DNA): TGTGCCAGCAGCCAAGATGATAGCAGACTCTCCGCGAACACCGGGGAGCTGTTTTTT. The chain carries TRBV4-2 and TRBJ2-2, with D unresolved. From germline, CDR1 is LGHNA and CDR2 YNFKEQ. V lost 0 bases, J lost 0 bases, and 17 bases lay in between. The CDR3 covers 19 residues.

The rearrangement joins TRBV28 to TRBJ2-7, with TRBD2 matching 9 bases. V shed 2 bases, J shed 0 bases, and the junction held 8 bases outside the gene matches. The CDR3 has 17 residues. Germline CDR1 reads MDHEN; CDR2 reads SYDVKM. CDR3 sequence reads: CASSLRGRAARSYEQYV. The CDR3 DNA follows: TGTGCCAGCAGTTTACGCGGGAGGGCCGCCCGCTCCTACGAGCAGTACGTC.

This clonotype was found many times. Here the CDR3 DNA reads TGTGCCAGCAGCTTAGGGGGGGAACGGGAGACCCAGTACTTC. Amino acids: CASSLGGERETQYF. J is TRBJ2-5 and V is TRBV7-2; a weak D match, TRBD2 (6 bases). The CDR3 has 14 amino acids. The germline CDR1 and CDR2 sequences are SGHTA and FQGNSA. Trimming took 1 base from V and 5 from J, leaving 11 bases between them.

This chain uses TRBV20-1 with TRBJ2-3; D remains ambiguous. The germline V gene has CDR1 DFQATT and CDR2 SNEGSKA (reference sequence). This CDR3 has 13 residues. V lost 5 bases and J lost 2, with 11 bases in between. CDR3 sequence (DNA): TGCAGTGCTGTTGGACCCTACACAGATACGCAGTATTTT. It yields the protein CSAVGPYTDTQYF.

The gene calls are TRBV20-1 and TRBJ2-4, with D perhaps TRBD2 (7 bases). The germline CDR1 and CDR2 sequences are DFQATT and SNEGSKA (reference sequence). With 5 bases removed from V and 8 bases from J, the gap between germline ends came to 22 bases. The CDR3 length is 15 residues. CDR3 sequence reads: CSAPGGSGVGDIQYF. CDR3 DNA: TGCAGTGCTCCCGGGGGCAGCGGGGTGGGGGACATTCAGTACTTC.

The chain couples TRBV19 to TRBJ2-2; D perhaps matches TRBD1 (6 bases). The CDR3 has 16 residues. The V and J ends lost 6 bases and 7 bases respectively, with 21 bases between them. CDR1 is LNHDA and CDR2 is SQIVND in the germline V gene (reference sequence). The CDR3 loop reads CASRPEGPGAFGELFF. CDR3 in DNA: TGTGCCAGTAGACCTGAGGGCCCAGGGGCTTTCGGGGAGCTGTTTTTT.

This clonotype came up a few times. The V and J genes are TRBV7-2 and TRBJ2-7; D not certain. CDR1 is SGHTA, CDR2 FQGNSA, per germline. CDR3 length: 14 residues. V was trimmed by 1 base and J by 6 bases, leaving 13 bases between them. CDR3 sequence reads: CASSLDHSLGEQYF. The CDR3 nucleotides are TGTGCCAGCAGCTTAGACCACTCCCTCGGCGAGCAGTACTTC.

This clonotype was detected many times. The CDR3 DNA sequence: TGTGCCAGCAGCGGCCAGTCTACCGGGGAGCTGTTTTTT. This encodes CASSGQSTGELFF. V gene TRBV7-2 combines with J gene TRBJ2-2; D remains ambiguous. The CDR3 is made up of 13 amino acids. Trimming removed 5 bases at V and 5 bases at J, with 9 bases between. Germline values: CDR1 SGHTA, CDR2 FQGNSA.

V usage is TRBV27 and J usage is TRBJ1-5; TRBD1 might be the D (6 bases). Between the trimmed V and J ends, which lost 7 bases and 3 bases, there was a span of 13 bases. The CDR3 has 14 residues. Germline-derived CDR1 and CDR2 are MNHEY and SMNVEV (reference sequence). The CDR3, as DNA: TGTGCCAGCAATCCTACAGGGTCCAATCAGCCCCAGCATTTT. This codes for CASNPTGSNQPQHF.

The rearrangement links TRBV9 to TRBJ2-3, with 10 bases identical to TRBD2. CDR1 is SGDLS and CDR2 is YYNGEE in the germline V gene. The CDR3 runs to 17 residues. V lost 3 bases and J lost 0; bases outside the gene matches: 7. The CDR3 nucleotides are TGTGCCAGCAGCGCGCCCCTGACTAGCGGGAGCACAGATACGCAGTATTTT. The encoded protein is CASSAPLTSGSTDTQYF.

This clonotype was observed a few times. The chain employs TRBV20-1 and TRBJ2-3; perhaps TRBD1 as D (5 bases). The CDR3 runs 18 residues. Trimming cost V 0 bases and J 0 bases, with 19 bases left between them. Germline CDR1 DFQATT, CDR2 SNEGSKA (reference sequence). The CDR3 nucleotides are TGCAGTGCTAGAGATTATTTCTTTCAGGGAATTAGCACAGATACGCAGTATTTT. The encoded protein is CSARDYFFQGISTDTQYF.

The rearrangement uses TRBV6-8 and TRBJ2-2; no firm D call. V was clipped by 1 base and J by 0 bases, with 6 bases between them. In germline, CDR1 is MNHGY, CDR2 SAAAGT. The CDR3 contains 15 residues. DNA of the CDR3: TGTGCCAGCAGTTACTTCTCAACGAACACCGGGGAGCTGTTTTTT. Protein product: CASSYFSTNTGELFF.